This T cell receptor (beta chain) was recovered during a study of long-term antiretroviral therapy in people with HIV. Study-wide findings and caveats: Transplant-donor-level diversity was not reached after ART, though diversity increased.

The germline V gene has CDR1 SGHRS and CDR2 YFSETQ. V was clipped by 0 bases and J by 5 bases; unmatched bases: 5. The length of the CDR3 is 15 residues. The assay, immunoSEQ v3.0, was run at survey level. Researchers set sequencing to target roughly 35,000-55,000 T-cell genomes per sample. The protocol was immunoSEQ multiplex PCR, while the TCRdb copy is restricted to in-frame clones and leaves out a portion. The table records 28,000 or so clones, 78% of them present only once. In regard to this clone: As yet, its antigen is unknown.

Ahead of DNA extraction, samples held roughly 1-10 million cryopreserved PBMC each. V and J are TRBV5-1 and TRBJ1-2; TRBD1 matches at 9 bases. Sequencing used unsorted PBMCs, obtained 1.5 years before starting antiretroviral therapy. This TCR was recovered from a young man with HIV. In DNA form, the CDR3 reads TGCGCCAGCAGCTTGGGGGACAGGGAAGCATATGGCTACACCTTC. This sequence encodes CASSLGDREAYGYTF.